This TCR beta chain was sequenced for a study of CD8 T cells in Susac syndrome. In germline, CDR1 is GTSNPN, CDR2 SVGIG (reference sequence). This CDR3 contains 14 residues. V gave up 6 bases and J gave up 5 bases; unmatched junction bases: 9. Reverse transcription used about 0.45 to 1 ug RNA and random hexamers. The method of amplification for TCR beta CDR3 was immunoSEQ multiplex PCR, covering 54 Vbeta and 13 Jbeta. TCRdb re-called the immunoSEQ multiplex PCR reads through MiXCR, storing one row per CDR3 protein. The sample lists roughly 200,000 distinct CDR3 sequences; 95% were seen once. Sequencing of TCR beta, carried out with a high-throughput approach, was applied to CD8+ and CD4+ T cells from the blood. The multiple sclerosis controls were treatment-naive patients affected by stable or active relapsing-remitting disease.

Sequencing was carried out using CD4+ T cells from PBMCs. The chain combines TRBV30 with TRBJ2-1, with 8 bases aligning to TRBD2. The clonotype originates from a human donor with multiple sclerosis. The CDR3 region has the DNA TGTGCCTGCACGGTCCCGGGGGGGCACAATGAGCAGTTCTTC. It codes for CACTVPGGHNEQFF.